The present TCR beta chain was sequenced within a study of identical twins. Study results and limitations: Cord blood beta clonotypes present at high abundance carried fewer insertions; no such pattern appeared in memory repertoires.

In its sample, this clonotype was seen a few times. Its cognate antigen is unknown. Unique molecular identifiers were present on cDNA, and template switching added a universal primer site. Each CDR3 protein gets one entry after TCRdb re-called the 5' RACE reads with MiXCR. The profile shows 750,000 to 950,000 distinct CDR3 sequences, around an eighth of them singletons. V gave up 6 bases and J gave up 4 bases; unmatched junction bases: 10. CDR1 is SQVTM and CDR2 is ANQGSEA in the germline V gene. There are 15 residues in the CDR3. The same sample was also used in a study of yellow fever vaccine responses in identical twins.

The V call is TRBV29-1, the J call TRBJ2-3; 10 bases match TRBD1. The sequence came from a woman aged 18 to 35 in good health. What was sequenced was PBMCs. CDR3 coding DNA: TGCAGCGTCATCCGGGACAGGGGTTGGGCAGATACGCAGTATTTT. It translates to CSVIRDRGWADTQYF.